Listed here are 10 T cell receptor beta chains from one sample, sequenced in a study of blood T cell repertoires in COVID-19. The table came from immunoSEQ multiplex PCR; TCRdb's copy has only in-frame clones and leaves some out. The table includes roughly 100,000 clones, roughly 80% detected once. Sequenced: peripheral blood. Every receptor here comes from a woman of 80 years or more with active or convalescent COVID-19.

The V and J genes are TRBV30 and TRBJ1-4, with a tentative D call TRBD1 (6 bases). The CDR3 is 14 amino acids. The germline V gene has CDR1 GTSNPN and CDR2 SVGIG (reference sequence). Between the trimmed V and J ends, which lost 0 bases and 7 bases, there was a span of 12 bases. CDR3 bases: TGTGCCTGGAGTGTACAAGGGGGGGGTGAAAAACTGTTTTTT. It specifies CAWSVQGGGEKLFF.

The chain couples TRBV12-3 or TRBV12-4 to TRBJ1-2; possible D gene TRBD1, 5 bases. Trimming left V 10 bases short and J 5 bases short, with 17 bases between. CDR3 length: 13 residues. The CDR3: CATSGGQGYGYTF. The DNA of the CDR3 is TGTGCCACAAGCGGGGGTCAGGGATATGGCTACACCTTC.

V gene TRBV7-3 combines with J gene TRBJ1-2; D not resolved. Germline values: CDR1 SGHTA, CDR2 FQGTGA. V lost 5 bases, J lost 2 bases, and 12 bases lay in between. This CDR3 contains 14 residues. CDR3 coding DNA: TGTGCCAGCAGCCTTCTCGGGTCGAACTATGGCTACACCTTC. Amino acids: CASSLLGSNYGYTF.

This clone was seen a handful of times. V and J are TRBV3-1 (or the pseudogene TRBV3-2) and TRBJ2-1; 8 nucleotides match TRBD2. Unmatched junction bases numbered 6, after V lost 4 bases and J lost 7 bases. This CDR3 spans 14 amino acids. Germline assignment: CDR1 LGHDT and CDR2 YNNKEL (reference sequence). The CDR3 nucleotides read TGTGCCAGCAGCCCGGGACTAGTTCAAAATGAGCAGTTCTTC. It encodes CASSPGLVQNEQFF.

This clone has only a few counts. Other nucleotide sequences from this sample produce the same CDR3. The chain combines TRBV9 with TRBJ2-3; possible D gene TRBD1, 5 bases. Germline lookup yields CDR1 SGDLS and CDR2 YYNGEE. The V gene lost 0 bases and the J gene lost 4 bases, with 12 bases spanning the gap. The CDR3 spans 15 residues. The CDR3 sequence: CASSVAGYPSDTQYF. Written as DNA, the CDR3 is TGTGCCAGCAGCGTAGCAGGGTATCCCTCAGATACGCAGTATTTT.

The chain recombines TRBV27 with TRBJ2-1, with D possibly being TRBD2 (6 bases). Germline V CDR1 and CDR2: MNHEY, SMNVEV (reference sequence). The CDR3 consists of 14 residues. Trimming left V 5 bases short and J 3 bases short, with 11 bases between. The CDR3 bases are TGTGCCAGCAGTCCCGGGGGAGGCTACAATGAGCAGTTCTTC. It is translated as CASSPGGGYNEQFF.

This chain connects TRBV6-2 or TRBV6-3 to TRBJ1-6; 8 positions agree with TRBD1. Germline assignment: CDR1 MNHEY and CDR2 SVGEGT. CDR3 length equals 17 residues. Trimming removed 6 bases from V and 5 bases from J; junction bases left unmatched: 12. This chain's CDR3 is CASSRDRSPPDNSPLHF. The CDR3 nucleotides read TGTGCCAGCAGCCGGGACAGGAGCCCCCCGGATAATTCACCCCTCCACTTT.

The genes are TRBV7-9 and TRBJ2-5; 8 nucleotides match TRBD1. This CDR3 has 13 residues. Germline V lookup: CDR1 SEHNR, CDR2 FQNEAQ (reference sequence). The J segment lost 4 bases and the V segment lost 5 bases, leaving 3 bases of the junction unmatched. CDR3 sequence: CASSTRGRETQYF. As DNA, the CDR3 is TGTGCCAGCAGCACCAGGGGGCGAGAGACCCAGTACTTC.

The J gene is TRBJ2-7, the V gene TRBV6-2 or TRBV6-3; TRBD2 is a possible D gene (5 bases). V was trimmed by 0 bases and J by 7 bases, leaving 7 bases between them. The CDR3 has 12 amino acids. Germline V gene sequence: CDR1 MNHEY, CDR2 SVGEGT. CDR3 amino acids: CASSYSGGEQYF. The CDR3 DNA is TGTGCCAGCAGTTACTCCGGCGGGGAGCAGTACTTC.

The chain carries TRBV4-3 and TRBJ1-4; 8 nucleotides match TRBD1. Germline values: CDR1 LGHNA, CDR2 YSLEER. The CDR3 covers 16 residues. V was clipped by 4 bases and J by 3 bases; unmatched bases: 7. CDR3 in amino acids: CASSPGGQGANEKLFF. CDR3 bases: TGCGCCAGCAGCCCAGGCGGACAGGGTGCTAATGAAAAACTGTTTTTT.